The 6 T cell receptor beta chains reported below all come from one sample, sequenced in a study of T cell responses to AZD1222 COVID-19 vaccine. Here immunoSEQ multiplex PCR was the method, and the copy in TCRdb shows in-frame clones only, minus some. Of about 120,000 clones listed, 85% to 90% are singletons. This specimen consisted of peripheral blood, obtained on day 0 of AZD1222 vaccination. These receptors were obtained from an adult in good health.

V gene TRBV29-1 combines with J gene TRBJ2-2; 8 bases agree with TRBD2. The CDR3 runs to 15 residues. Germline assignment: CDR1 SQVTM and CDR2 ANQGSEA. Trimming cost V 5 bases and J 0 bases; bases outside gene matches: 5. The CDR3 sequence is CSVTGGDTNTGELFF. The CDR3 DNA reads as TGCAGCGTTACCGGGGGGGATACGAACACCGGGGAGCTGTTTTTT.

The chain couples TRBV7-8 to TRBJ2-7; 7 nucleotides line up with TRBD1. This CDR3 contains 14 residues. V shed 3 bases, J shed 2 bases, and the junction held 4 bases outside the gene matches. The germline V gene encodes CDR1 SGHVS and CDR2 FQNEAQ. The CDR3 spells CASSFIQGTYEQYF. The CDR3 nucleotides read TGTGCCAGCAGCTTTATACAGGGGACCTACGAGCAGTACTTC. The whole variable domain, filled in from reference TRBV7-8 and TRBJ2-7, reads GAGVSQSPRYKVAKRGQDVALRCDPISGHVSLFWYQQALGQGPEFLTYFQNEAQLDKSGLPSDRFFAERPEGSVSTLKIQRTQQEDSAVYLCASSFIQGTYEQYFGPGTRLTVT.

V usage is TRBV4-2 and J usage is TRBJ2-1, with D perhaps being TRBD1 or TRBD2 (5 bases each). Germline V gene data show CDR1 as LGHNA and CDR2 as YNFKEQ. This CDR3 comprises 15 residues. V lost 6 bases and J 2 bases, leaving 14 bases between the germline ends. The CDR3 DNA is TGTGCCAGCAGGGGGGTGGGGCAGGCCTACAATGAGCAGTTCTTC. Residues: CASRGVGQAYNEQFF.

The rearrangement joins TRBV6-5 to TRBJ2-5, with D unclear. The CDR3 spans 13 residues. The V end was cut by 7 bases, the J end by 4 bases, with 13 bases between. The germline gives CDR1 MNHEY, CDR2 SVGAGI. The CDR3 bases are TGTGCCAGCACTCAAACACCGGGAGAGACCCAGTACTTC. This codes for CASTQTPGETQYF.

The chain combines TRBV9 with TRBJ2-7; tentatively, D is TRBD1 (6 bases). The germline V gene encodes CDR1 SGDLS and CDR2 YYNGEE. The CDR3 is made up of 15 amino acids. V was pared by 0 bases and J by 3 bases, with 13 bases between. In nucleotides, the CDR3 is TGTGCCAGCAGCGTAGGGGACACCTCGATCTACGAGCAGTACTTC. Encoded protein: CASSVGDTSIYEQYF. The full variable domain, rest sourced from reference TRBV9 and TRBJ2-7, is DSGVTQTPKHLITATGQRVTLRCSPRSGDLSVYWYQQSLDQGLQFLIQYYNGEERAKGNILERFSAQQFPDLHSELNLSSLELGDSALYFCASSVGDTSIYEQYFGPGTRLTVT.

Here the CDR3 DNA reads TGTGCCAGCAGCGAAACCCGGACTAGCGGGGGGGCCAGAGAGACCCAGTACTTC. This sequence encodes CASSETRTSGGARETQYF. The chain carries TRBV5-8 and TRBJ2-5; 15 nucleotides align to TRBD2. CDR1 and CDR2 (germline): SGHTS, YDEGEE. CDR3 length: 18 residues. V lost 4 bases to trimming and J lost 4 bases; unmatched junction nucleotides: 11.